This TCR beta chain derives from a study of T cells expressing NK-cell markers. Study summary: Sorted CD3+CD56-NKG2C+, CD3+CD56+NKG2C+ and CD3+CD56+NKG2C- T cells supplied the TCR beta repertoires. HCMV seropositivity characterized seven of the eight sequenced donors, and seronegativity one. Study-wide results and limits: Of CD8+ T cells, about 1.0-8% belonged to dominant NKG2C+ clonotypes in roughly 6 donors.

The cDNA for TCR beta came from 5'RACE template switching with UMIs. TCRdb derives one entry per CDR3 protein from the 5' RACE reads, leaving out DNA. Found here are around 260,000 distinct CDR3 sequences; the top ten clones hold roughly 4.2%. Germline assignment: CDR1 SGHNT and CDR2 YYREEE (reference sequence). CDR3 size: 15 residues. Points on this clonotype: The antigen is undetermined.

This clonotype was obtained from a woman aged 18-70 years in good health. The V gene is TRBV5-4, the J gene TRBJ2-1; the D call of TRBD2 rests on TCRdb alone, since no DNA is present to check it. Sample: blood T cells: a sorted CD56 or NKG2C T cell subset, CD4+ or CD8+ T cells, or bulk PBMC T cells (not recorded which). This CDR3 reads CASSFRREPYNEQFF. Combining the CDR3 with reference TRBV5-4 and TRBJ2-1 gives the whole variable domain ETGVTQSPTHLIKTRGQQVTLRCSSQSGHNTVSWYQQALGQGPQFIFQYYREEENGRGNFPPRFSGLQFPNYSSELNVNALELDDSALYLCASSFRREPYNEQFFGPGTRLTVL.